These 13 T cell receptor beta chains share one sample of origin, sequenced in a study of technical replicates of blood from a handful of donors. Clones were read by immunoSEQ multiplex PCR, and TCRdb kept only the in-frame ones, dropping some. The sample has tens of thousands of clones, 80% to 95% seen once. Sequencing was done on a sample of T cells isolated from PBMCs. The receptor source for this set is a human donor in good health.

The chain links TRBV11-2 to TRBJ1-6, with unresolved D. In germline, CDR1 is SGHAT, CDR2 FQNNGV. The CDR3 length is 17 residues. The V and J ends lost 5 bases and 7 bases respectively, with 21 bases between them. The CDR3 sequence is CASSLDGERWANSPLHF. As DNA, the CDR3 is TGTGCCAGCAGCCTTGACGGGGAAAGGTGGGCCAATTCACCCCTCCACTTT.

The rearrangement uses TRBV14 and TRBJ1-3; D ambiguous. The germline V gene has CDR1 SGHDN and CDR2 FVKESK. Trimming took 3 bases from V and 0 from J, leaving 21 bases between them. The CDR3 spans 19 residues. Here the CDR3 reads CASSHSSVSKRLSGNTIYF. The CDR3 DNA reads as TGTGCCAGCAGCCATTCGTCGGTCTCAAAGCGCCTCTCTGGAAACACCATATATTTT.

This chain joins TRBV30 and TRBJ1-1, with no clear D. The CDR3 covers 12 residues. Germline V gives CDR1 GTSNPN, CDR2 SVGIG (reference sequence). V was shortened by 4 bases and J by 7 bases, with 13 bases between the two germline ends. The CDR3 sequence is CAWTGWENEAFF. The CDR3 DNA follows: TGTGCCTGGACGGGGTGGGAAAATGAAGCTTTCTTT. Combining the CDR3 with reference TRBV30 and TRBJ1-1 gives the whole variable domain SQTIHQWPATLVQPVGSPLSLECTVEGTSNPNLYWYRQAAGRGLQLLFYSVGIGQISSEVPQNLSASRPQDRQFILSSKKLLLSDSGFYLCAWTGWENEAFFGQGTRLTVV.

This chain joins TRBV6-5 and TRBJ1-2; tentative D call: TRBD1 (6 bases). The V gene lost 8 bases and the J gene lost 2 bases, with 12 bases spanning the gap. The CDR3 runs 13 residues. CDR1 MNHEY and CDR2 SVGAGI come from the germline V gene. The CDR3 is CASGQDRNYGYTF. In DNA, the CDR3 is TGTGCCAGCGGCCAGGACAGAAACTATGGCTACACCTTC.

V and J are TRBV6-1 and TRBJ1-1; D is perhaps TRBD1 (5 bases). V gave up 8 bases and J gave up 7 bases, with 11 bases separating them. Germline V gene lookup returns CDR1 MNHNS and CDR2 SASEGT. This CDR3 is built from 11 residues. In DNA form, the CDR3 reads TGTGCCAGCGGGGGGAGTCTTGAAGCTTTCTTT. This encodes CASGGSLEAFF.

The V gene is TRBV7-9, the J gene TRBJ1-2; TRBD1 agrees at 8 bases. CDR3 length equals 14 residues. V shed 5 bases and J 4 bases; nucleotides not matched to a gene: 6. From germline, CDR1 is SEHNR and CDR2 FQNEAQ (reference sequence). The CDR3 coding sequence is TGTGCCAGCAGCGAGACAGGGGATGGCTATGGCTACACCTTC. As protein: CASSETGDGYGYTF. Combining the CDR3 with reference TRBV7-9 and TRBJ1-2 gives the whole variable domain DTGVSQNPRHKITKRGQNVTFRCDPISEHNRLYWYRQTLGQGPEFLTYFQNEAQLEKSRLLSDRFSAERPKGSFSTLEIQRTEQGDSAMYLCASSETGDGYGYTFGSGTRLTVV.

This clone is a singleton in its sample. This chain joins TRBV2 and TRBJ2-2, with TRBD1 as a possible D gene (6 bases). V lost 6 bases, J lost 1 base, and 12 bases lay in between. CDR3 length: 15 residues. Germline CDR1 reads SNHLY; CDR2 reads FYNNEI. CDR3 sequence reads: CASRWNRENTGELFF. The CDR3 bases are TGTGCCAGCAGGTGGAACAGGGAGAACACCGGGGAGCTGTTTTTT.

The genes are TRBV28 and TRBJ2-1, with 9 bases matching TRBD2. The length of the CDR3 is 15 residues. Trimming removed 3 bases from V and 6 bases from J; junction bases left unmatched: 6. CDR1 and CDR2 (germline): MDHEN, SYDVKM. For the CDR3, the DNA is TGTGCCAGCAGTTTTAGTAGCGGGAGAGCCAATGAGCAGTTCTTC. Residues: CASSFSSGRANEQFF.

Regarding this clone: Mismatch with germline at one junction end may stem from a read error. V and J are TRBV6-1 and TRBJ1-5; no clear D gene. The CDR3 has 14 amino acids. Per the germline V gene, CDR1 is MNHNS and CDR2 is SASEGT. The CDR3 DNA follows: TGTGCCACCAGTCAACTGGGCTCTTCTCAGCCCCAGCATTTT. Translated, it gives CATSQLGSSQPQHF.

The chain has TRBV7-7 and TRBJ2-1, with 12 bases aligning to TRBD1. The J segment lost 4 bases and the V segment lost 3 bases, leaving 1 base of the junction unmatched. The CDR3 is 15 residues long. In germline, CDR1 is SSHAT, CDR2 FNYEAQ (reference sequence). This CDR3 reads CASSLGQGAYNEQFF. Here the CDR3 DNA reads TGTGCCAGCAGCTTGGGACAGGGGGCTTACAATGAGCAGTTCTTC.

This clone was detected only once. The V gene is TRBV27, the J gene TRBJ2-1, with D perhaps matching TRBD1 (6 bases). Germline-derived CDR1 and CDR2 are MNHEY and SMNVEV (reference sequence). V lost 8 bases and J lost 4, with 12 bases in between. This CDR3 has 13 residues. CDR3 in amino acids: CASSGQGYNEQFF. The CDR3 DNA follows: TGTGCCAGCTCGGGCCAGGGGTACAATGAGCAGTTCTTC.

This clone was observed a single time. The chain combines TRBV9 with TRBJ1-2, with D possibly TRBD1 on 6 matching bases. The germline CDR1 and CDR2 sequences are SGDLS and YYNGEE. This CDR3 region has 14 residues. V lost 2 bases and J lost 3, with 11 bases in between. CDR3 DNA: TGTGCCAGCAGCGTCCAGGGGAAGGACTATGGCTACACCTTC. Protein sequence: CASSVQGKDYGYTF.

This chain connects TRBV9 to TRBJ1-1, with a weak D call TRBD1 (5 bases). The CDR3 spans 16 residues. Germline CDR1 and CDR2: SGDLS and YYNGEE. V was shortened by 2 bases and J by 1 base, with 15 bases between the two germline ends. Here the CDR3 DNA reads TGTGCCAGCAGCGTGATAGACGACAGACAGAACACTGAAGCTTTCTTT. It encodes CASSVIDDRQNTEAFF.